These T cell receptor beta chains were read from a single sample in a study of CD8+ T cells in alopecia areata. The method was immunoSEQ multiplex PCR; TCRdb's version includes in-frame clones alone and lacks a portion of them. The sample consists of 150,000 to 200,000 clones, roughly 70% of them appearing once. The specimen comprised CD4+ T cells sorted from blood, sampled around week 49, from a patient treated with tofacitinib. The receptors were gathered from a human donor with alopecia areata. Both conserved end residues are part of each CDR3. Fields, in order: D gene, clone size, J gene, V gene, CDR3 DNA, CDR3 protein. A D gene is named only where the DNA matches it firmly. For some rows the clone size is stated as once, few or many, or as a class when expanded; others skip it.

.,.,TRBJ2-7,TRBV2,TGTGCCAGCAGTGAAGAGGTGTCGACAGCGTCCTACGAGCAGTACTTC,CASSEEVSTASYEQYF
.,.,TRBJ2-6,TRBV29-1,TGCAGCGTTGGGCACAGGGTCTCTGGGGCCAACGTCCTGACTTTC,CSVGHRVSGANVLTF
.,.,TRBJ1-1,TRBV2,TGTGCCAGCCAGAGGGGCACTGAAGCTTTCTTT,CASQRGTEAFF
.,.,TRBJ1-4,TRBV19,TGTGCCAGTAGTAACCCTTGGACAGACAACAAGGAAAAACTGTTTTTT,CASSNPWTDNKEKLFF
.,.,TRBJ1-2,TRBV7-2,TGTGCCAGCAGCCCGACCACGGACTATGGCTACACCTTC,CASSPTTDYGYTF
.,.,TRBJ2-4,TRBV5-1,TGCGCCAGCAGCTTGGTTGCGGACGCTACTCTAGCCAAAAACATTCAGTACTTC,CASSLVADATLAKNIQYF
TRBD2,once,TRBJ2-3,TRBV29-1,TGCAGCGGCCAGACTAGCGGGGGGGCCGGAGATACGCAGTATTTT,CSGQTSGGAGDTQYF
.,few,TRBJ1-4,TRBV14,TGTGCCAGCAGCCAAAGGGGAAAACTGTTTTTT,CASSQRGKLFF
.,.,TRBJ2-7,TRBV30,TGTGCCTGGAGTGTTAGGCCCTACGAGCAGTACTTC,CAWSVRPYEQYF
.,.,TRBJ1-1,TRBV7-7,TGTGCCAGCAGCCTGGACACAAACACTGAAGCTTTCTTT,CASSLDTNTEAFF
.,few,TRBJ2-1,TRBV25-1,TGTGCCAGCAGTGAATCGACGGTGGGTGAGCAGTTCTTC,CASSESTVGEQFF
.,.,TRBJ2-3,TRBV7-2,TGTGCCAGCAGCCGAACCACAGATACGCAGTATTTT,CASSRTTDTQYF
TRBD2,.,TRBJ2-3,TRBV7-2,TGTGCCAGCAGCTTGAGTAGCGGGGGCCGTAATACGCAGTATTTT,CASSLSSGGRNTQYF
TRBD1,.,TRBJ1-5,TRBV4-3,TGCGCCAGCAGCCAAGATACAGGGGATCAGCCCCAGCATTTT,CASSQDTGDQPQHF
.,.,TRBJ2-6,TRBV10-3,TGTGCCATCAGCTCCAGCTCTGGGGCCAACGTCCTGACTTTC,CAISSSSGANVLTF
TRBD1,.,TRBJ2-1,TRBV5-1,TGCGCCAGCCGGACAGGGTTATACAATGAGCAGTTCTTC,CASRTGLYNEQFF
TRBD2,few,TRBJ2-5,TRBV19,TGTGCCAGTAGCCCGGGACTAGCGGGGGTAGAGACCCAGTACTTC,CASSPGLAGVETQYF
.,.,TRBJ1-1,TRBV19,TGTGCCAGTATTAACAGGGTTGGTGAAGCTTTCTTT,CASINRVGEAFF
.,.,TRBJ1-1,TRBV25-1,TGTGCCAGCAGTGAGACCAGCATGAACACTGAAGCTTTCTTT,CASSETSMNTEAFF
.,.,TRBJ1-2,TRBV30,TGTGCCTGGAGTGCCGAAACCCGTAACTATGGCTACACCTTC,CAWSAETRNYGYTF
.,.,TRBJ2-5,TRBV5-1,TGCGCCAGCAGCTTAGGAGTGGAGACCCAGTACTTC,CASSLGVETQYF
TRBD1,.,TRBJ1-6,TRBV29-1,TGCAGCGTCCAATGGACAGGGAAATATAATTCACCCCTCCACTTT,CSVQWTGKYNSPLHF
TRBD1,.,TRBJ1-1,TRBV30,TGTGCCTGGACCCTGGGACAGGCAAACACTGAAGCTTTCTTT,CAWTLGQANTEAFF
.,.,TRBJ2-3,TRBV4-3,TGCGCCAGCAGCCTCGGACACATAATCACAGATACGCAGTATTTT,CASSLGHIITDTQYF
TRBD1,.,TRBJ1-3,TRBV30,TGTGCCGTGGACAGGGGGGGAAACACCATATATTTT,CAVDRGGNTIYF